The 9 T cell receptor beta chains reported below all come from one sample, sequenced in a study of T cells in severe cutaneous drug reactions. Bulk and single-cell libraries used iRepertoire multiplex PCR with TCR subtype-specific primers. TCRdb re-called the multiplex PCR reads; every CDR3 protein appears as one record, without DNA. The repertoire table contains fewer than 8,000 distinct CDR3 sequences. The donors had carbamazepine-induced Stevens-Johnson syndrome or toxic epidermal necrolysis. The sample was cells from a skin blister. These receptors came from a human donor with toxic epidermal necrolysis, a severe cutaneous drug reaction.

The V gene is TRBV5-1, the J gene TRBJ1-1. The CDR3 runs 13 residues. Germline V gene sequence: CDR1 SGHRS, CDR2 YFSETQ. CDR3 in amino acids: CASSLARNTEAFF.

The genes are TRBV5-6 and TRBJ2-5. There are 11 residues in the CDR3. CDR1 is SGHDT and CDR2 is YYEEEE in the germline V gene. The CDR3 loop reads CASSLQETQYF.

This chain links TRBV14 with TRBJ1-1. CDR3 size: 13 residues. Germline V gives CDR1 SGHDN, CDR2 FVKESK. CDR3 sequence: CASSQPGNTEAFF.

The rearrangement uses TRBV18 and TRBJ1-4; lacking DNA, the TRBD1 call made by TCRdb goes unchecked. Germline lookup yields CDR1 KGHSH and CDR2 LQKENI. The CDR3 consists of 16 residues. The CDR3 sequence: CASSHQDRGANEKLFF.

CDR3 residues: CASSQGLNEQFF. The V gene is TRBV3-1, the J gene TRBJ2-1. Looked up from germline, CDR1 is LGHDT and CDR2 is YNNKEL (reference sequence). The CDR3 contains 12 residues.

The chain joins TRBV20-1 to TRBJ2-1; with no DNA, the TCRdb D assignment of TRBD2 cannot be verified. Per germline, CDR1 DFQATT and CDR2 SNEGSKA (reference sequence). The CDR3 is 13 amino acids. CDR3 region: CSARSGSGNEQFF.

This chain links TRBV27 with TRBJ2-3; as DNA is missing, the TRBD1 call by TCRdb cannot be tested. This CDR3 spans 13 amino acids. The germline V gene encodes CDR1 MNHEY and CDR2 SMNVEV (reference sequence). The CDR3 protein is CASSGGHTDTQYF.

CDR3 protein: CASSLWGSGPYEQYF. This chain connects TRBV12-3 or TRBV12-4 to TRBJ2-7; there is no DNA to check the TCRdb D call of TRBD1. The CDR3 has 15 residues.

The chain has TRBV28 and TRBJ1-2; TCRdb's D call, TRBD1, is unchecked because there is no DNA. In germline, CDR1 is MDHEN, CDR2 SYDVKM. CDR3 size: 12 residues. This CDR3 reads CASVRGSYGYTF.